This T cell receptor (beta chain) originates from a study of blood T cell repertoires in COVID-19. Profiled with immunoSEQ multiplex PCR; TCRdb holds only in-frame clones, not every one. The profile covers under 300,000 clones, with around nine tenths appearing a single time and approximately 1.5% taken by the ten largest. The germline CDR1 and CDR2 sequences are SNHLY and FYNNEI. The CDR3 is 14 residues long. The V and J ends lost 4 bases and 5 bases respectively, with 15 bases between them. Living in roughly 25 US areas, the participants were between roughly 18 and 90 years of age. Participant reports of clinical history set cohort assignment.

The sample comprised PBMCs or T cells enriched from blood (not recorded which). The TCR was taken from a woman in her fifties or sixties who had recovered from COVID-19. The chain combines TRBV2 with TRBJ2-7; D possibly corresponds to TRBD1 (6 bases). CDR3 amino acids: CASSGGGLVDEQYF. In DNA form, the CDR3 reads TGTGCCAGCAGTGGTGGGGGCTTGGTTGACGAGCAGTACTTC.